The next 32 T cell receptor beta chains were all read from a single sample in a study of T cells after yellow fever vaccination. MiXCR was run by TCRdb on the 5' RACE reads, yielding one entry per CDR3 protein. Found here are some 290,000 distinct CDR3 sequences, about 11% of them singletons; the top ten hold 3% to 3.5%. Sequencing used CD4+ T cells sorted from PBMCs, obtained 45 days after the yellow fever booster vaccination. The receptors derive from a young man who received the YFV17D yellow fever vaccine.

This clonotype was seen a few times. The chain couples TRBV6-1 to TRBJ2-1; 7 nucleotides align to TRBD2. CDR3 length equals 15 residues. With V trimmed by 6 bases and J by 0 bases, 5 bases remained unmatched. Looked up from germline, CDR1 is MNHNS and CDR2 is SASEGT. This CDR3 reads CASRPAGLSYNEQFF. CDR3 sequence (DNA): TGTGCCAGCAGGCCAGCGGGGCTCTCCTACAATGAGCAGTTCTTC.

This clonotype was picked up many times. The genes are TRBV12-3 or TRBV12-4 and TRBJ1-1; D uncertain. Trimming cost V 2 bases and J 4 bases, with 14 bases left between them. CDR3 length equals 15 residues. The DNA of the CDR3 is TGTGCCAGCAGTTTACAGGCAGGCGGGATCACTGAAGCTTTCTTT. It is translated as CASSLQAGGITEAFF.

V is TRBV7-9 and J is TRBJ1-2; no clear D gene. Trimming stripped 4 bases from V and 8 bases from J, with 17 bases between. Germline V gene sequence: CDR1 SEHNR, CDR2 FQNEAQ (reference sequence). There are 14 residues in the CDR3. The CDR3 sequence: CASSSTPLGRGYTF. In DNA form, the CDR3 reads TGTGCCAGCAGCTCAACCCCCCTCGGACGCGGCTACACCTTC.

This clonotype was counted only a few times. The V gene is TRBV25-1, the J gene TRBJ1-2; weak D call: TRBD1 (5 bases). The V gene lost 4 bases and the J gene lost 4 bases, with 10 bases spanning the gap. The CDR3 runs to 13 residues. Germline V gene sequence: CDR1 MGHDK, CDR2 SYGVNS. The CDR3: CASSAAGTYGYTF. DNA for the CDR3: TGTGCCAGCAGTGCGGCAGGGACCTATGGCTACACCTTC.

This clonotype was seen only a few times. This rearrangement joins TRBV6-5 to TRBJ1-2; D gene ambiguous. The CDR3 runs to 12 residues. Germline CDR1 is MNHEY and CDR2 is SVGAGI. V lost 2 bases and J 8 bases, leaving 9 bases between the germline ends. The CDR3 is CASSYGYGGYTF. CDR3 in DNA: TGTGCCAGCAGTTACGGTTATGGCGGCTACACCTTC.

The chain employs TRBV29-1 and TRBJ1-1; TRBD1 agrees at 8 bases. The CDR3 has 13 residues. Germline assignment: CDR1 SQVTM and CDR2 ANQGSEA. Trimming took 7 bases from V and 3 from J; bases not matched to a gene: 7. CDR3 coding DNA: TGCAGCGCCACGGACAGGGCGGACACTGAAGCTTTCTTT. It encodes CSATDRADTEAFF. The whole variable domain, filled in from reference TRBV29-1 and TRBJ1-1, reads SAVISQKPSRDICQRGTSLTIQCQVDSQVTMMFWYRQQPGQSLTLIATANQGSEATYESGFVIDKFPISRPNLTFSTLTVSNMSPEDSSIYLCSATDRADTEAFFGQGTRLTVV.

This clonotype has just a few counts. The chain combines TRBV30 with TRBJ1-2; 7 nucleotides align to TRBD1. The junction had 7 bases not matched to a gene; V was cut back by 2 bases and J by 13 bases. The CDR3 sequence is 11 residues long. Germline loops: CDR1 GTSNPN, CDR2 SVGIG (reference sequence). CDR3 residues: CAWSTGDRFTF. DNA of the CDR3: TGTGCCTGGAGTACGGGGGACAGATTCACCTTC.

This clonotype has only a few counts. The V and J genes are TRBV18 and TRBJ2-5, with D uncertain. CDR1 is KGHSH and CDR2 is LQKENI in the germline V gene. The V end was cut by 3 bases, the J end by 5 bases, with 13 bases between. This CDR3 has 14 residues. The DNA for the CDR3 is TGTGCCAGCTCACCGGGCCGCGCTTCTGAGACCCAGTACTTC. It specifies CASSPGRASETQYF.

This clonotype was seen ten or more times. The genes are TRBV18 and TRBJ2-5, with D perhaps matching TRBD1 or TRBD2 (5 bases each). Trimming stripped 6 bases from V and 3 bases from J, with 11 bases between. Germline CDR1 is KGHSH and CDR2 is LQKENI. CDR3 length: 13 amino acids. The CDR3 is CASSRDREETQYF. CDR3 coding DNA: TGTGCCAGCTCCCGGGACCGAGAAGAGACCCAGTACTTC.

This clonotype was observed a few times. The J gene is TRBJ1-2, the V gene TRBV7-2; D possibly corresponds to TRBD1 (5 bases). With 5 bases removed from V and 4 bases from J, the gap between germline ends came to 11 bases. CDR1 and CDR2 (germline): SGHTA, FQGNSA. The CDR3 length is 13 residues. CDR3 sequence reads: CASSPDTLYGYTF. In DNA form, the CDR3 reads TGTGCCAGCAGCCCGGACACCCTCTATGGCTACACCTTC. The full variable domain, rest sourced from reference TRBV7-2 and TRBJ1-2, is GAGVSQSPSNKVTEKGKDVELRCDPISGHTALYWYRQSLGQGLEFLIYFQGNSAPDKSGLPSDRFSAERTGGSVSTLTIQRTQQEDSAVYLCASSPDTLYGYTFGSGTRLTVV.

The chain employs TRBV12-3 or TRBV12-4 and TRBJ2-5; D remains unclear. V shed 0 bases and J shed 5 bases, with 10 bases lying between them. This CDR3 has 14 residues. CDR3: CASSLAGYRETQYF. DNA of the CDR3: TGTGCCAGCAGTTTAGCGGGATATCGGGAGACCCAGTACTTC.

The CDR3 sequence is CASSSREGAYGYTF. The DNA for the CDR3 is TGTGCCAGCAGCTCGCGGGAGGGGGCCTATGGCTACACCTTC. The chain combines TRBV11-2 with TRBJ1-2, with TRBD1 matching 7 bases. This CDR3 spans 14 amino acids. The ends lost 4 bases at V and 4 bases at J; junction bases unmatched: 6. Germline CDR1 SGHAT, CDR2 FQNNGV.

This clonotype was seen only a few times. The CDR3 DNA is TGTGCCAGCTTCGCAGGGGAAGAGACCCAGTACTTC. Amino acid sequence: CASFAGEETQYF. V usage is TRBV7-3 and J usage is TRBJ2-5; a possible D gene is TRBD1 (6 bases). This CDR3 spans 12 amino acids. The germline V gene has CDR1 SGHTA and CDR2 FQGTGA. The V end lost 8 bases, the J end lost 3 bases, and 10 bases lay between the germline ends. The variable domain in full, with the rest retrieved from reference TRBV7-3 and TRBJ2-5, is GAGVSQTPSNKVTEKGKYVELRCDPISGHTALYWYRQSLGQGPEFLIYFQGTGAADDSGLPNDRFFAVRPEGSVSTLKIQRTERGDSAVYLCASFAGEETQYFGPGTRLLVL.

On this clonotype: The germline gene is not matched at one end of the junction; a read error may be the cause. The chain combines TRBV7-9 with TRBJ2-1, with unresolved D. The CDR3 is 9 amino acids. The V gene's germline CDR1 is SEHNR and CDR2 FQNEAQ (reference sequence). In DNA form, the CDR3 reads TGTGCCAGCAGCCAAGAGGTGGGCTTC. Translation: CASSQEVGF. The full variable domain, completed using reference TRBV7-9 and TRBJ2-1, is DTGVSQNPRHKITKRGQNVTFRCDPISEHNRLYWYRQTLGQGPEFLTYFQNEAQLEKSRLLSDRFSAERPKGSFSTLEIQRTEQGDSAMYLCASSQEVGFGPGTRLTVL.

CDR3 region: CASSPDRLGTQYF. CDR3 sequence (DNA): TGTGCCAGCAGCCCCGACAGGCTCGGAACCCAGTACTTC. This sequence joins TRBV11-1 and TRBJ2-5; a weak D match, TRBD1 (6 bases). CDR3 length: 13 residues. Germline V gene data show CDR1 as SGHAT and CDR2 as FQDESV (reference sequence). With 5 bases removed from V and 8 bases from J, the gap between germline ends came to 15 bases.

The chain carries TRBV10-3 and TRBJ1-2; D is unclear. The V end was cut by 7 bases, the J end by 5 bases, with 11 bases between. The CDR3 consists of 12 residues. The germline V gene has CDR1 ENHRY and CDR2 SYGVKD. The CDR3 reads CAIKGSGYGYTF. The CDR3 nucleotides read TGTGCCATCAAGGGCAGTGGGTATGGCTACACCTTC.

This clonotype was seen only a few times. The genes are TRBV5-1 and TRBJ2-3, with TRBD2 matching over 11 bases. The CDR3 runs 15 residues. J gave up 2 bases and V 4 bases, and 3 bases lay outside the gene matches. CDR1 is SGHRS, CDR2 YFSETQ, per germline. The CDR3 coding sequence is TGCGCCAGCAGCCTAGCGGGGGGCCTCACAGATACGCAGTATTTT. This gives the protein CASSLAGGLTDTQYF.

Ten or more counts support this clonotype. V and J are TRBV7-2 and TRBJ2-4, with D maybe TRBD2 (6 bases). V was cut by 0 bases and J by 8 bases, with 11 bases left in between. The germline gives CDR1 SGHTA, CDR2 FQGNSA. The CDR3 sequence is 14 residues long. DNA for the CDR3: TGTGCCAGCAGCTTAGCGGGGCAGCGGGACATTCAGTACTTC. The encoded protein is CASSLAGQRDIQYF. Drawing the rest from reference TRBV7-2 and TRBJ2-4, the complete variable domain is GAGVSQSPSNKVTEKGKDVELRCDPISGHTALYWYRQSLGQGLEFLIYFQGNSAPDKSGLPSDRFSAERTGGSVSTLTIQRTQQEDSAVYLCASSLAGQRDIQYFGAGTRLSVL.

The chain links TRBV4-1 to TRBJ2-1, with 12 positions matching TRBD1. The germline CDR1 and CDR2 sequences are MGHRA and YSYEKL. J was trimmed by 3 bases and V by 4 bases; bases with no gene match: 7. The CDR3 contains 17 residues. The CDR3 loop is CASSPGQGALGYNEQFF. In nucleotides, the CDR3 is TGCGCCAGCAGCCCGGGACAGGGGGCTTTGGGCTACAATGAGCAGTTCTTC.

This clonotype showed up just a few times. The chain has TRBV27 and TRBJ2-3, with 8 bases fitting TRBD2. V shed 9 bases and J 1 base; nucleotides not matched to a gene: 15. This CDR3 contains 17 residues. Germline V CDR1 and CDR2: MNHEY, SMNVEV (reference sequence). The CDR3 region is CASWGYYSGDRTDTQYF. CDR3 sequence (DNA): TGTGCCAGTTGGGGATATTATAGCGGGGACCGCACAGATACGCAGTATTTT.

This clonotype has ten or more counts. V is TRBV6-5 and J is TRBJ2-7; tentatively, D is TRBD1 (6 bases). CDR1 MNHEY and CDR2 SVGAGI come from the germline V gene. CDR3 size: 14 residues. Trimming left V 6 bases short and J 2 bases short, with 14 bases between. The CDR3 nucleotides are TGTGCCAGCAGACCAGGGGCCGCCGCCTACGAGCAGTACTTC. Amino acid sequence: CASRPGAAAYEQYF.

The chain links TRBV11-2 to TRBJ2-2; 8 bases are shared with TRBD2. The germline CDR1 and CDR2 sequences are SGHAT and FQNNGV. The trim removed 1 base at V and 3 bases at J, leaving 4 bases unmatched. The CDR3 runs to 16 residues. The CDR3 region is CASSLVAGLDTGELFF. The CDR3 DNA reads TGTGCCAGCAGCTTAGTAGCGGGGCTGGACACCGGGGAGCTGTTTTTT.

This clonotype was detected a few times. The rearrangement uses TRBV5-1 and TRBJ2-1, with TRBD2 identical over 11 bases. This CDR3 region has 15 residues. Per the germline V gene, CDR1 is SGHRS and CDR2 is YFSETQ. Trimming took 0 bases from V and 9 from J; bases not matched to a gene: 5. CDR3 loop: CASSLAPSGGSEQFF. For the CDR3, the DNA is TGCGCCAGCAGCTTGGCGCCTAGCGGGGGGTCTGAGCAGTTCTTC.

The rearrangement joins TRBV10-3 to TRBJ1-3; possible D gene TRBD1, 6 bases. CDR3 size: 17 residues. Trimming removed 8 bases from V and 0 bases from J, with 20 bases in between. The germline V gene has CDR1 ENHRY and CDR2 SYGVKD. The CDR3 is CAIGDLDSLLSGNTIYF. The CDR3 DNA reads TGTGCCATCGGCGACTTGGACAGTCTTCTCTCTGGAAACACCATATATTTT.

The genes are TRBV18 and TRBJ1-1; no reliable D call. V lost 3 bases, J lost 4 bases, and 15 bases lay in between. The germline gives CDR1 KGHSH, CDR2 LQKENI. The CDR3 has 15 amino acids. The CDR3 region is CASSPMTSGSTEAFF. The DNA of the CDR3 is TGTGCCAGCTCACCGATGACTTCGGGCAGCACTGAAGCTTTCTTT.

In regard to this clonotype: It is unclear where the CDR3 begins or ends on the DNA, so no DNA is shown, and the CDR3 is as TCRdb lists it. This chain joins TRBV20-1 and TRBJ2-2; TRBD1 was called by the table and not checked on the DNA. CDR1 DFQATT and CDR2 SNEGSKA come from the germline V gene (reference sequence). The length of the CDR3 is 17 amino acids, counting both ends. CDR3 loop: CSARGAVLEVGAGELFF.

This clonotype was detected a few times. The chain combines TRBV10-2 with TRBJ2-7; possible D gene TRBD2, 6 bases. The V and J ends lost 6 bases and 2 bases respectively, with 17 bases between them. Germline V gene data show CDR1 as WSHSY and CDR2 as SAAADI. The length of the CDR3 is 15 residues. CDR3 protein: CASRIVPRGAYEQYF. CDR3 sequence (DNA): TGCGCCAGCAGAATTGTACCGCGGGGAGCCTACGAGCAGTACTTC.

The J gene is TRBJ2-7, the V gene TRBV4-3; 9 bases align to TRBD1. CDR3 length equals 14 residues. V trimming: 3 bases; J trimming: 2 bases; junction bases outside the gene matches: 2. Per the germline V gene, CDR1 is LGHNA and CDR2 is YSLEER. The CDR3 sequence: CASSQDRGPYEQYF. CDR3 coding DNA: TGCGCCAGCAGCCAGGACAGGGGTCCCTACGAGCAGTACTTC.

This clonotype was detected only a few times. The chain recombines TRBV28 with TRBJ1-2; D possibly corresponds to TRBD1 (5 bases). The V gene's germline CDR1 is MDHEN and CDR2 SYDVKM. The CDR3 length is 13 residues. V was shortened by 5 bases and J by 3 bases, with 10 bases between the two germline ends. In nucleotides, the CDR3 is TGTGCCAGCAGTCCCCAGGGATACTATGGCTACACCTTC. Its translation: CASSPQGYYGYTF.

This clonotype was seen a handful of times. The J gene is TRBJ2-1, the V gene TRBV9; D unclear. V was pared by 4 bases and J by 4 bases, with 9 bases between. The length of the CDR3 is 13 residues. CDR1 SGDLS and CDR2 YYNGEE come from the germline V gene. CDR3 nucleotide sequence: TGTGCCAGCAGCCCCGACTGGTACAATGAGCAGTTCTTC. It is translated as CASSPDWYNEQFF.

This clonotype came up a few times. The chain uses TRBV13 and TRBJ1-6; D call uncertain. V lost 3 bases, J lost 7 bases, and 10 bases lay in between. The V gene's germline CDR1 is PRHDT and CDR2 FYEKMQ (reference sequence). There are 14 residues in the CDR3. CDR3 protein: CASSFGQVNSPLHF. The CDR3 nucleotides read TGTGCCAGCAGCTTCGGGCAGGTCAATTCACCCCTCCACTTT.

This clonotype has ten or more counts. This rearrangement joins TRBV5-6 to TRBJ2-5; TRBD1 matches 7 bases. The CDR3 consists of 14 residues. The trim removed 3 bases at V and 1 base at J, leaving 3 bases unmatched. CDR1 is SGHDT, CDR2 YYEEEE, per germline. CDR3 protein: CASSWKGAQETQYF. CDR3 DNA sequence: TGTGCCAGCAGCTGGAAGGGGGCCCAAGAGACCCAGTACTTC.